A single sample is the source of the 22 T cell receptor beta chains below, sequenced in a study of CXCR3-negative and CXCR3-positive naive CD8 T cells. 5' RACE that incorporated UMI labels was used to prepare the TRB cDNA libraries. TCRdb re-called the 5' RACE reads and shows each CDR3 protein once, DNA omitted. This sample's table reports 120,000 to 150,000 distinct CDR3 sequences. Study results and caveats: Naive cells with CXCR3 showed TRB CDR3s that were more hydrophobic than those in CXCR3-negative naive cells.

The antigens of these receptors remain unknown. The sequenced sample consisted of naive CXCR3+ CD8+ T cells from blood. Subset denoted: CD45RO-CCR7+CD27+CD95- naive CD8+ T cells expressing CXCR3 (TNR3+). Receptor source: a human donor in good health. Some clones in this sample may be carry-over from other donors' samples.

J is TRBJ2-1 and V is TRBV15; the TRBD1 assignment by TCRdb is unverifiable without DNA. Germline CDR1 and CDR2: LNHNV and YYDKDF (reference sequence). This CDR3 has 15 amino acids. Here the CDR3 reads CATSSRGGVYNEQFF.

V usage is TRBV7-3 and J usage is TRBJ1-1. Germline CDR1 is SGHTA and CDR2 is FQGTGA. CDR3 length: 14 amino acids. The CDR3 loop is CASSLMAENTEAFF.

The rearrangement joins TRBV20-1 to TRBJ2-1; TCRdb gives TRBD2 as the D gene, but with no DNA this cannot be confirmed. This CDR3 has 18 amino acids. Per germline, CDR1 DFQATT and CDR2 SNEGSKA (reference sequence). The CDR3 loop is CSASDGGLSGRINNEQLF.

The V call is TRBV7-9, the J call TRBJ2-1; the TCRdb call, TRBD1, lacks DNA for checking. The CDR3 length is 16 residues. From germline, CDR1 is SEHNR and CDR2 FQNEAQ (reference sequence). The chain's CDR3 is CASSLEGAISYNEQFF.

The rearrangement uses TRBV29-1 and TRBJ2-3; TCRdb gives TRBD1 as the D gene, but with no DNA this cannot be confirmed. Germline-derived CDR1 and CDR2 are SQVTM and ANQGSEA. The CDR3 length is 15 residues. The CDR3 spells CSVNGDPPTTDTQYF.

The V gene is TRBV28, the J gene TRBJ2-2; TCRdb's assignment of TRBD1 cannot be checked, as there is no DNA. Germline CDR1 reads MDHEN; CDR2 reads SYDVKM. The CDR3 totals 16 residues. This CDR3 reads CASGSEDREDTGELFF.

The genes are TRBV10-3 and TRBJ2-7; TCRdb proposes TRBD1, but this gene call is untestable without DNA. The CDR3 length is 17 residues. Germline V gene lookup returns CDR1 ENHRY and CDR2 SYGVKD. The CDR3 here is CAISEGVGGGDPYEQYF.

This sequence joins TRBV29-1 and TRBJ2-5; TCRdb outputs TRBD1, but without DNA this stays unchecked. CDR1 is SQVTM, CDR2 ANQGSEA, per germline. CDR3 length: 17 amino acids. CDR3: CSVHILGALTRGETQYF.

V is TRBV4-1 and J is TRBJ1-4; TCRdb selects TRBD1, and the lack of DNA leaves this call unchecked. The CDR3 length is 17 residues. Germline V gene lookup returns CDR1 MGHRA and CDR2 YSYEKL. This CDR3 is CASSQDPGQGFNEKLFF.

The V call is TRBV29-1, the J call TRBJ2-2; there is no DNA to check the TCRdb D call of TRBD2. There are 12 residues in the CDR3. Germline lookup yields CDR1 SQVTM and CDR2 ANQGSEA. The CDR3 region is CSVTIAAGELFF.

The chain is built from TRBV25-1 and TRBJ1-1; TCRdb outputs TRBD1, but without DNA this stays unchecked. There are 17 residues in the CDR3. Germline CDR1 and CDR2: MGHDK and SYGVNS. CDR3 protein: CASSEPTGTGSWTEAFF.

V gene TRBV20-1 combines with J gene TRBJ2-7; absent DNA, TCRdb's TRBD2 call cannot be checked. The CDR3 length is 16 residues. Germline V gives CDR1 DFQATT, CDR2 SNEGSKA (reference sequence). Here the CDR3 reads CSARAGGTRLLDEQYF.

J is TRBJ1-1 and V is TRBV12-3 or TRBV12-4; TCRdb returns TRBD1, unconfirmable since there is no DNA. This CDR3 spans 13 amino acids. CDR3 protein: CATKQGWDTEAFF.

The chain joins TRBV14 to TRBJ1-2; without DNA, the TCRdb call of TRBD1 cannot be checked. Looked up from germline, CDR1 is SGHDN and CDR2 is FVKESK. This CDR3 contains 16 residues. This CDR3 is CASSQLGTGSAYGYTF.

The rearrangement joins TRBV10-3 to TRBJ2-1; as DNA is missing, the TRBD2 call by TCRdb cannot be tested. CDR1 is ENHRY, CDR2 SYGVKD, per germline. The CDR3 is made up of 16 amino acids. The CDR3 is CAISGSAGGLYNEQFF.

The chain links TRBV12-3 or TRBV12-4 to TRBJ2-7; the TCRdb D gene call, TRBD1, has no DNA to confirm it. The CDR3 is 15 residues long. The CDR3 is CASSPDRGRPHEQYF.

The chain is built from TRBV5-5 and TRBJ2-1; lacking DNA, the TRBD1 call made by TCRdb goes unchecked. There are 12 residues in the CDR3. Germline V gene data show CDR1 as SGHKS and CDR2 as YYEKEE (reference sequence). The CDR3 sequence is CASSATGDEQFF.

The chain couples TRBV7-3 to TRBJ2-3; TCRdb indicates TRBD2, and absent DNA this call remains unverified. Germline CDR1 SGHTA, CDR2 FQGTGA. The CDR3 is 17 residues long. This CDR3 reads CASSPSGVKTSTDTQYF.

This chain uses TRBV29-1 with TRBJ2-1; the TCRdb call, TRBD1, lacks DNA for checking. Germline V gene data show CDR1 as SQVTM and CDR2 as ANQGSEA. The CDR3 covers 14 residues. The CDR3 region is CSAPAGTPYNEQFF.

This chain connects TRBV2 to TRBJ2-5; the D call of TRBD2 rests on TCRdb alone, since no DNA is present to check it. CDR1 is SNHLY, CDR2 FYNNEI, per germline. The CDR3 sequence is 15 residues long. CDR3 in amino acids: CASSRLAGTQETQYF.

The chain recombines TRBV7-3 with TRBJ2-3; TCRdb proposes TRBD1, but this gene call is untestable without DNA. Germline V lookup: CDR1 SGHTA, CDR2 FQGTGA. The CDR3 extends over 16 amino acids. CDR3 region: CASSLWGGAGTDTQYF.

The chain couples TRBV5-6 to TRBJ1-1; as DNA is missing, the TRBD1 call by TCRdb cannot be tested. This CDR3 contains 14 residues. Germline CDR1 and CDR2: SGHDT and YYEEEE. This chain's CDR3 is CASSLRAGLTEAFF.